This is a list of T cell receptor beta chains from one sample in a study of blood T cell repertoires in COVID-19. The table came from immunoSEQ multiplex PCR; TCRdb's copy has only in-frame clones and leaves some out. The sample yields 25,000 to 35,000 clones, 80% seen once. Material for sequencing was peripheral blood. The receptors were gathered from a woman aged 70-85 years with acute or convalescent COVID-19. Both conserved end residues are part of each CDR3. D genes are given only for firm matches. For some rows the clone size is stated as once, few or many, or as a class when expanded; others skip it.

clone_size	v_call	j_call	d_call	cdr3_aa	cdr3_nt
-	TRBV6-5	TRBJ2-1	-	CASEGGGLPQFF	TGTGCCAGCGAAGGGGGCGGACTACCGCAGTTCTTC
-	TRBV28	TRBJ2-1	TRBD2	CAASPRGLYNEQFF	TGTGCCGCCTCCCCGCGGGGACTATACAATGAGCAGTTCTTC
-	TRBV5-6	TRBJ2-2	-	CASSSADPNTGELFF	TGTGCCAGCAGCTCTGCGGATCCGAACACCGGGGAGCTGTTTTTT
-	TRBV28	TRBJ2-6	-	CASSSGGSGANVLTF	TGTGCCAGCAGTTCCGGGGGCTCTGGGGCCAACGTCCTGACTTTC
-	TRBV7-2	TRBJ2-1	-	CASSQARGNEQFF	TGTGCCAGCAGCCAGGCAAGGGGCAATGAGCAGTTCTTC
-	TRBV3-1/TRBV3-2	TRBJ2-1	-	CASSKSGGQGNEQFF	TGTGCCAGCAGTAAATCCGGGGGTCAGGGCAATGAGCAGTTCTTC
-	TRBV7-9	TRBJ2-1	-	CASNPTGNYNEQFF	TGTGCCAGCAACCCGACGGGTAACTACAATGAGCAGTTCTTC
-	TRBV19	TRBJ2-6	-	CASSPPFQGRGANVLTF	TGTGCCAGTAGTCCTCCCTTCCAGGGGCGGGGGGCCAACGTCCTGACTTTC
medium-sized	TRBV11-2	TRBJ2-3	TRBD2	CASSLGGMAGESGDTQYF	TGTGCCAGCAGCTTAGGGGGAATGGCGGGAGAGTCGGGCGATACGCAGTATTTT
once	TRBV30	TRBJ2-6	TRBD1	CASRQGAGSGANVLTF	TGTGCCAGCAGACAGGGGGCAGGCTCTGGGGCCAACGTCCTGACTTTC
-	TRBV29-1	TRBJ2-7	-	CSRSLFADYEQYF	TGCAGCCGTTCCCTATTCGCGGACTACGAGCAGTACTTC
-	TRBV28	TRBJ2-7	TRBD2	CASSSFRREGPSLYEQYF	TGTGCCAGCAGCTCATTCCGGCGGGAGGGCCCGTCGCTGTACGAGCAGTACTTC
-	TRBV9	TRBJ1-4	TRBD1	CASSTGQGIAEKLFF	TGTGCCAGCAGCACAGGACAGGGGATTGCTGAAAAACTGTTTTTT
-	TRBV6-6	TRBJ2-7	TRBD1	CASSKTGGAYEQYF	TGTGCCAGCAGTAAGACAGGGGGCGCGTACGAGCAGTACTTC
-	TRBV2	TRBJ2-7	-	CASSVTSYEQYF	TGTGCCAGCAGTGTAACTTCTTACGAGCAGTACTTC
-	TRBV24-1	TRBJ2-5	-	CATSAGVTGETQYF	TGTGCCACCAGTGCGGGCGTGACGGGGGAGACCCAGTACTTC
once	TRBV30	TRBJ2-7	-	CACQRAQLPYEQYF	TGTGCCTGCCAGCGGGCGCAGCTCCCCTACGAGCAGTACTTC
-	TRBV29-1	TRBJ1-1	-	CSVERGAEAFF	TGCAGCGTTGAAAGGGGCGCTGAAGCTTTCTTT